This TCR beta chain was retrieved from a study of blood T cell repertoires in COVID-19. Per the germline V gene, CDR1 is MDHEN and CDR2 is SYDVKM. The CDR3 is 13 residues long. The V and J ends lost 5 bases and 4 bases respectively, with 11 bases between them. Some clones are missing from TCRdb's copy, which holds only in-frame ones; the method was immunoSEQ multiplex PCR. The repertoire holds more than 300,000 clones, about 89% seen once, with more than 9% in the top ten. The sequenced sample consisted of peripheral blood. This TCR was sampled from a woman aged 25-40 years with COVID-19, enrolled during active disease. The chain carries TRBV28 and TRBJ1-2; D might be TRBD1 (6 bases). This chain's CDR3 is CASSAQGPYGYTF. The CDR3 coding sequence is TGTGCCAGCAGTGCTCAGGGGCCCTATGGCTACACCTTC.